This T cell receptor (beta chain) was captured in a study of cytomegalovirus exposure and HLA in healthy donors (dated by TCRdb to 2016 to 2017). Describing the broader study: An earlier analysis of several hundred of the donors reported 276 Gb of sequence data and 90 million to 120 million unique TCR beta sequences obtained from some 170 million T cells. An early release covering more than 500 HLA-typed donors comprised roughly 300 gigabases of sequencing data and around 86 million unique TCR sequences. Of the 398 genotyped donors, 65% to 90% fell in the genetic ancestry cluster associated with self-reported Caucasian donors. The study aimed to test whether signatures of past pathogen exposure could be identified by cataloging public T cell receptors. Using immunosequencing, the study profiled T cell repertoires from 550 to 750 subjects and related those repertoires to cytomegalovirus serostatus. In addition to the first cohort of approximately 650 subjects, a separate validation cohort of 130 or so different subjects was used. To predict cytomegalovirus infection status, the study combined high-throughput TCR immunosequencing, statistical association of individual TCRs with disease status, and machine learning. A later analysis re-analyzed previously published TCR beta repertoires from about 730 donors and added high-resolution HLA genotyping to study TCR occurrence patterns. In the later analysis, no new phenotypic data were used to find candidate immune exposures; instead, reliance was placed on TCR beta sequences and their occurrence across donors. An earlier analysis of about 620 of the donors applied high-throughput TCR beta sequencing to assess whether each TCR beta V gene segment acted as functional or pseudogenic. Donor age, sex, ethnicity and CMV serostatus were compiled together with the repertoire data. Genome-wide SNP genotypes for about 65% of the 666 donors were used in a later genetic analysis, which treated that subset as a discovery cohort. All discovery cohort repertoires had been generated on a single sequencing platform. HLA typing included class I and class II loci at four-digit resolution. Typing coverage varied by locus: roughly 629-640 donors for A, B, C, DRB1 and DQB1; roughly 510 for DQA1; about 590 for DPA1; 400 to 480 for DPB1. Four to six DR-DQ haplotypes were handled as single units for association and clustering, since linkage in the cohort was strong. Among some 410 genotyped donors of the cohort, an average of about 240,000 unique TCR beta nucleotide sequences were sequenced per donor, about a sixth of them non-productive. What the study reported, not specific to this receptor: Linkage disequilibrium might explain the correlated functional status among segregating V segments, but an unknown experimental factor could not be excluded. V-gene and J-gene trimming of TCR beta chains was associated with a missense DCLRE1C variant in a later genetic analysis, and the association was replicated in an independent cohort. In a later analysis, TCR association rates were found to vary across HLA loci, with the most associated TCRs seen for DRB1 alleles and the fewest for HLA-C alleles. In a later analysis, several top co-occurrence clusters were reported to appear linked to parvovirus B19, influenza, CMV and Epstein-Barr virus. A further reported finding was that TCR beta sequences accurately predicted the HLA-A and HLA-B alleles for most subjects in the first cohort. Because some donors lacked HLA typing at each locus, the association tests relied only on the typed subset. Broadly in line with IMGT annotations, most TCR beta V segments showed up in productive rearrangements about 90% or about 30% of the time in an earlier analysis of around 600 of the donors. The sequencing pipeline was judged likely to have produced a cluster of highly shared sequence variants as a technical artifact. A later analysis associated about 17,000 TCR beta sequences with specific HLA alleles at a false discovery rate of 0.05. Across donors, most TCR sequences were observed very rarely, whereas some public TCRs were present in many individuals. The study listed 150 to 200 TCR beta chains as associated with cytomegalovirus. In this cohort, only TCR beta chains were sequenced, and detectable features were limited by the absence of alpha or paired-chain data. A later analysis found that HLA-associated TCR beta chains were more clonally expanded and had lower generation probabilities than equally common non-associated chains. In a later genetic analysis, fewer N-insertions in productive TCRs were reported among donors in an Asian-associated ancestry cluster than the approximately 710-donor mean. When HLA alleles, especially DR and DQ, strongly co-occurred, TCR associations were difficult to assign to individual alleles. In both the original and validation cohorts, the classifier was reported to diagnose cytomegalovirus status with high specificity and sensitivity. Immune exposure information for the cohort was limited to CMV serostatus. According to a later analysis, most CMV-associated TCR beta chains appeared to be HLA-restricted, and the HLA associations seemed to be driven largely by CMV exposure. Three of the identified cytomegalovirus-associated TCR beta chains were confirmed in vitro to be specific for cytomegalovirus antigens. Some IMGT-functional V segments, including TRBV6-2 and TRBV6-3, could not be told apart with the 87-base-pair reads, so those segments were excluded. According to the authors, the approach could potentially be generalized to other disease states and immunological phenotypes. Because counts were too low, about 18 rarely observed V segments, including chromosome 9 orphons, were left out of the earlier analysis of approximately 580 of the donors. Roughly uniform sequencing depth across donors was assumed in presence/absence analyses, although this assumption may not hold.

Preparation of the library involved the immunoSEQ multiplex PCR assay. The multiplex PCR relied on a mix of 60 forward primers for TCR Vbeta segments and 13 reverse primers for TCR Jbeta segments. The CDR3 region of rearranged TCR beta genes was amplified from genomic DNA by a multiplex PCR assay. The amplified TCR beta libraries were sequenced on the Illumina HiSeq System as 87-base-pair reads. In the original analysis: A later analysis tallied 80 million to 95 million unique TCR beta chains across the 666 repertoires, and around 12 million of those chains were shared by two or more donors. A nearest-neighbor algorithm error-corrected the raw reads and collapsed the reads into unique sequences, merging closely related sequences to remove PCR and sequencing errors. CDR3 sequences were aligned to IMGT reference sequences to assign V, D and J gene segments. For a sequence to be retained, a match of at least six nucleotides to both a V gene segment and a J gene segment was required. Rearrangements were classified as productive when the CDR3 lacked stop codons and remained in frame with V and J, and all other rearrangements were classified as non-productive. Following IMGT convention, CDR3 was defined as the stretch from the second conserved V-encoded cysteine to the conserved J-encoded phenylalanine. In an earlier analysis of 500 to 650 of the donors, sequences lacking an unambiguous match to a single V gene segment were excluded. In an earlier analysis of roughly 600 of the donors, a V segment was called functional when productive rearrangements were above 56.7%, and segregating when the standard deviation between donors exceeded 5%. A statistical classification framework was built for diagnosing cytomegalovirus status from the catalog of TCR beta chain sequences. In a later analysis, TCR nucleotide sequences were compared against IMGT/GENE-DB human TR gene sequences so that V and J genes could be assigned. The TCRdist pipeline was used in a later analysis to assign CDR3 sequences and most-parsimonious VDJ recombination scenarios. In a later analysis, each TCR beta chain was defined by its CDR3 amino acid sequence together with its V-gene family, and reads lacking a unique V-gene family were excluded. A later analysis removed nearly 600 highly shared, low-generation-probability nucleotide sequences to deal with suspected cross-contamination and a sequencing artifact. In a later analysis, a clonal expansion index for each public chain was calculated from normalized within-repertoire ranks of inferred template counts. In a later analysis, generation probabilities were computed with a VDJ recombination model fitted to out-of-frame rearrangements, and the resulting probabilities were checked against IGoR. In a later analysis, hypergeometric tests were used to score TCR-TCR, TCR-HLA and TCR-CMV co-occurrence, with a repertoire-size bias correction applied to TCR pairs. False discovery rates were estimated in a later analysis by permuting HLA or CMV assignments 20 times. In a later analysis, co-occurring TCRs were grouped using DBSCAN, with TCRdist sequence similarity added in when clustering inside HLA-allele-positive subsets. Repertoires with fewer than 30,000 or more than 120,000 public chains were left out of co-occurrence clustering, as were five repertoires with anomalous nucleotide sharing. TCRdb limited this immuneACCESS table to in-frame rearrangements with V and J called. A share of clones is missing; checked studies link under half to unresolved V genes, and the rest is unexplained. V, J and clone size reflect that table, while D and trimming were determined from the DNA. In this sample the table shows under 200,000 clones, roughly 80% of which occur a single time. The ten largest clones represent about 1.8% of the sample.

A note on this clone: Which antigen it targets is not known. No per-base quality is available; no much larger clone lies one base away.

Taken from cysteine to phenylalanine, the CDR3 has 15 residues. CDR3 DNA is the only sequence kept; it has 45 bases, read in frame from the first base. CDR1 and CDR2 are read off the germline V gene (reference sequence) as MNHEY and SMNVEV. V lost 9 bases and J lost 4 bases, and the count of bases not matched to a germline gene is 11. The cohort was made up of several hundred healthy bone marrow donors. At the time of sampling, all cohort members were nominally healthy, though unrecorded immune exposures were likely present. The donor tested CMV seronegative, placing the donor among the 300 to 400 seronegative members of the cohort. A peripheral blood sample was collected from each donor, and TCR beta sequencing was performed on peripheral blood mononuclear cells. The Qiagen DNeasy Blood Extraction Kit was used to extract genomic DNA from the blood cell samples.

The TCR was taken from a woman younger than 30 in good health and CMV-seronegative. The rearranged chain carries TRBV27 and TRBJ2-3, with 9 central nucleotides matching TRBD2. Source material: PBMCs. The DNA sequence follows: TGTGCCAGTAGCTTAGCGGGAGCCCCCCCAGATACGCAGTATTTT. Its translation reads: CASSLAGAPPDTQYF.